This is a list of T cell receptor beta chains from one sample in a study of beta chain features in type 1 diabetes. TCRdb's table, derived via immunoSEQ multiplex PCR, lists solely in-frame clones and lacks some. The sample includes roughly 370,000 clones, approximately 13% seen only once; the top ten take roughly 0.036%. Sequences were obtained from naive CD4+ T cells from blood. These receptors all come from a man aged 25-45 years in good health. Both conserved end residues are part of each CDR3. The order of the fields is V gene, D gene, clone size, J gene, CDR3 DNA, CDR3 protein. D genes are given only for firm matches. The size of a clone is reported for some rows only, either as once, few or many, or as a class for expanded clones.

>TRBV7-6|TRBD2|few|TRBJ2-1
TGTGCCAGCAGACCATTAGCGGGAGGCTCCTACAATGAGCAGTTCTTC
CASRPLAGGSYNEQFF
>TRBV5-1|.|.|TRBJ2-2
TGCGCCAGCAGCTTGGCCGACGGCAGGTTCTCCGGGGAGCTGTTTTTT
CASSLADGRFSGELFF
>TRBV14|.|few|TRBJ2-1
TGTGCCAGCAGCCAACTGGGGGTTAACAATGAGCAGTTCTTC
CASSQLGVNNEQFF
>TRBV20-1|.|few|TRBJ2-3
TGCAGTTCCCAGCGTGGAGATACGCAGTATTTT
CSSQRGDTQYF
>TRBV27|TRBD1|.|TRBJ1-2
TGTGCCAGCAGTTTGGACAGGGGGCGAGGCGGCTACACCTTC
CASSLDRGRGGYTF
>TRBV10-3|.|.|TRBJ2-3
TGTGCCATCAAATCCGGCACACTCACAGATACGCAGTATTTT
CAIKSGTLTDTQYF
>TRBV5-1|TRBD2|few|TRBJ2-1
TGCGCCAGCAGCTTGTCAGCGGGAGGAACGTACGGTGAGCAGTTCTTC
CASSLSAGGTYGEQFF
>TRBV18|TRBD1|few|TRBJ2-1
TGTGCCAGCTCACCACGGACAGGGAACCCCTACAATGAGCAGTTCTTC
CASSPRTGNPYNEQFF
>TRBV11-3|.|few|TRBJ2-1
TGTGCCAGCAGCGGGCCGGGGCGAGGGAATGAGCAGTTCTTC
CASSGPGRGNEQFF
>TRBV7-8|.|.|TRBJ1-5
TGTGCCAGCAGCTTAGGGTGGTTGGATTGGAGCAATCAGCCCCAGCATTTT
CASSLGWLDWSNQPQHF
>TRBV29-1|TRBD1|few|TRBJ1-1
TGCAGCGCGACAGGGTCTGGAGCTTTCTTT
CSATGSGAFF
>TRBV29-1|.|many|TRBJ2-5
TGCAGCGTTGAGAGTTTAGCGGATGGGACCCAGTACTTC
CSVESLADGTQYF
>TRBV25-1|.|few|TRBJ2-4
TGTGCCAGCAGTGAATCGGCTAGCTCTGTTGTTTACTTC
CASSESASSVVYF
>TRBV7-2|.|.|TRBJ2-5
TGTGCCAGCAGCTTAGTCCCGGACGGACATCAAGAGACCCAGTACTTC
CASSLVPDGHQETQYF
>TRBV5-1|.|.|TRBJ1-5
TGCGCCAGCAGCGGCGGTCCCCAGCATTTT
CASSGGPQHF
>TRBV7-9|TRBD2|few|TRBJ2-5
TGTGCCAGCAGCTGGGGGAGGGAAGAGACCCAGTACTTC
CASSWGREETQYF
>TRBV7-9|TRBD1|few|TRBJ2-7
TGTGCCAGCAGCTTAGCTAGGACAGGGAGTAACGAGCAGTACTTC
CASSLARTGSNEQYF
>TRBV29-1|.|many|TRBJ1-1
TGCAGCGTTGAAGGCGCTTTCTTT
CSVEGAFF
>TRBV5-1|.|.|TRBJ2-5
TGCGCCAGCAGCTTGCGACAGCAAGAGACCCAGTACTTC
CASSLRQQETQYF
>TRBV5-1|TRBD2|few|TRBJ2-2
TGCGCCAGCAGCACCCGGGGGGTCGCGAACACCGGGGAGCTGTTTTTT
CASSTRGVANTGELFF
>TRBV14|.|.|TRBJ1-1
TGTGCCAGCAGCCATAGGCAGGTCCACACTGAAGCTTTCTTT
CASSHRQVHTEAFF
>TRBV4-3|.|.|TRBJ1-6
TGCGCCAGCAGCCAAGATCGGGGTTGGGGGTCCAATAATTCACCCCTCCACTTT
CASSQDRGWGSNNSPLHF
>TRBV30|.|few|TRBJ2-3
TGTGCCTGGAGTGTACACGGGAGCACAGATACGCAGTATTTT
CAWSVHGSTDTQYF
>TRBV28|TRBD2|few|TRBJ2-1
TGTGCCAGCAGATCGCGACTAGCGCATCTTAATGAGCAGTTCTTC
CASRSRLAHLNEQFF
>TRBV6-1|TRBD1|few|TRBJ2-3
TGTGCCAGCAGTGCGACAGGGTTTGGTGCAGATACGCAGTATTTT
CASSATGFGADTQYF
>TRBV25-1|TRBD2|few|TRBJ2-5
TGTGCCAGCAGTGAATTCACTAGCGGGAGGAGGGAGACCCAGTACTTC
CASSEFTSGRRETQYF
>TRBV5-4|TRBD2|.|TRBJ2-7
TGTGCCAGCAGCTTGGGAGGATCGGGACTAGCGGGGCGCTCCTACGAGCAGTACTTC
CASSLGGSGLAGRSYEQYF
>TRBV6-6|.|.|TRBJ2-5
TGTGCCAGCAGAATCGATCCCGTAGGCCAAGAGACCCAGTACTTC
CASRIDPVGQETQYF
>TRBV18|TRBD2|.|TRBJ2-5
TGTGCCAGCTCACCACGGGGACTAGCGGTAGAGACCCAGTACTTC
CASSPRGLAVETQYF
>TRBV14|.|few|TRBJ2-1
TGTGCCAGCAGCCAAGACTGGAACGGCAATGAGCAGTTCTTC
CASSQDWNGNEQFF
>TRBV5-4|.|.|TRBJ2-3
TGTGCCAGCAGTTCCCCCGGGCTTATCCCTTCTATGACAGATACGCAGTATTTT
CASSSPGLIPSMTDTQYF
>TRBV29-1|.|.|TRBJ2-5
TGCAGCGTTGGGGAGACATTGCGGGAGACCCAGTACTTC
CSVGETLRETQYF
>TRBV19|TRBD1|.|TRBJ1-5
TGTGCCAGTAGGGACAGGGGAGGGGCTAGCAATCAGCCCCAGCATTTT
CASRDRGGASNQPQHF
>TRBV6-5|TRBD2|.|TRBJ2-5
TGTGCCAGCAGTTACATGGGGAGGGTAGAGACCCAGTACTTC
CASSYMGRVETQYF
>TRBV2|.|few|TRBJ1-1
TGTGCCAGCAGTGTTCAGGGGAGGAAGGCTTTCTTT
CASSVQGRKAFF
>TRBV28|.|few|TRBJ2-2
TGTGCCAGCAGAAGTGGTTCATGGGAACTGTTTTTT
CASRSGSWELFF
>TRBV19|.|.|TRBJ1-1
TGTGCCAGTACAGGGGTCTGGAACACTGAAGCTTTCTTT
CASTGVWNTEAFF
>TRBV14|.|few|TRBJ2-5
TGTGCCAGCAGCTCACAGGGTCGGGAGACCCAGTACTTC
CASSSQGRETQYF
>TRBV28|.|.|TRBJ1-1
TGTGCCAGCAGTTCGAGTCCCCCGACTGAAGCTTTCTTT
CASSSSPPTEAFF
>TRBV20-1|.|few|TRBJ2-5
TGCAGTCCCGCGACGAGAGAGACCCAGTACTTC
CSPATRETQYF
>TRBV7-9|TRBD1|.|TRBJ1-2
TGTGCCAGCAGCTTAATTCAGGGGGACTATGGCTACACCTTC
CASSLIQGDYGYTF
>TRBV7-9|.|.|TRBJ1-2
TGTGCCAGCAGCCCGGCGAGACAGGACACTTATGGCTACACCTTC
CASSPARQDTYGYTF
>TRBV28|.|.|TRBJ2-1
TGTGCCAGCAGTCTTGGAGGTATACGGGCGGAAAACCAGTTCTTC
CASSLGGIRAENQFF
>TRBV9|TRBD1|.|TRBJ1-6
TGTGCCAGCAGCTCGTCAGGGGGCTCAAATTCACCCCTCCACTTT
CASSSSGGSNSPLHF
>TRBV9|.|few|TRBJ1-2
TGTGCCAGCAGCGTCCCCCTCGCTGGCTACACCTTC
CASSVPLAGYTF
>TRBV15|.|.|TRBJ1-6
TGTGCCACCAGCGCCCTTGCGAGTAATTCACCCCTCCACTTT
CATSALASNSPLHF
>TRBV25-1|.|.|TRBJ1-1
TGTGCCAGCAGTGACTTAGTCAGGGGCTCTGAGAAGACTGAAGCTTTCTTT
CASSDLVRGSEKTEAFF
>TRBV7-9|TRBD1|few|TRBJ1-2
TGTGCCAGCAGCCCCGAGACAGGGACCGGCTACACCTTC
CASSPETGTGYTF
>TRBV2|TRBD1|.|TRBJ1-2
TGTGCCAGCACTATGGGACAGGGGGCTAACTATGGCTACACCTTC
CASTMGQGANYGYTF
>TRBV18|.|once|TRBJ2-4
TGTGCCAGCTCACCTGGGGGAGAGGTCAAAAACATTCAGTACTTC
CASSPGGEVKNIQYF
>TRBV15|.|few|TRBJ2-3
TGTGCCACCAGCAGAGATTACCGTGGCGGCACAGATACGCAGTATTTT
CATSRDYRGGTDTQYF
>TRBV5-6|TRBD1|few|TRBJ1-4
TGTGCCAGCAGCTCCATGAAGGGGGCGCGGGTTGAAAAACTGTTTTTT
CASSSMKGARVEKLFF
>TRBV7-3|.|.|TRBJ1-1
TGTGCCAGCAGCCCCGAACCTAACGCAAAAGCTTTCTTT
CASSPEPNAKAFF
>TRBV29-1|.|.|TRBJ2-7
TGCAGCGTTGCCAGGGGGGCTTACGAGCAGTACTTC
CSVARGAYEQYF
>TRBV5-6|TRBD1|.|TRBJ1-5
TGTGCCAGCAGCTGGGGACAGGGTCTTGACAATCAGCCCCAGCATTTT
CASSWGQGLDNQPQHF